This entry describes one TCR beta chain. As yet, its antigen is unknown. Germline CDR1 is GTSNPN and CDR2 is SVGIG (reference sequence). The CDR3 consists of 14 residues. Trimming removed 8 bases at V and 11 bases at J, with 27 bases between. This sample was included in a study of T cells after posttransplantation cyclophosphamide. Study outcomes and limitations: Recipient CMV seropositivity and CMV reactivation strongly tracked TRB clonality. Later post-transplant blood repertoires were often dominated by donor CD8+ memory clones.

The protocol was immunoSEQ multiplex PCR, while the TCRdb copy is restricted to in-frame clones and leaves out a portion. This table holds tens of thousands of clones, 93% found once. The related graft donor's blood sample was taken on the day of bone marrow donation. Sequencing was performed on PBMCs. This chain joins TRBV30 and TRBJ1-1; D is unclear. The source of this sequence is a woman aged 25 to 39 in good health and a related stem cell transplant donor. DNA for the CDR3: TGTGCCGGGTACCCAAGTGTGGTAGTTATTCCGGCTTTCTTT. Its protein product is CAGYPSVVVIPAFF.